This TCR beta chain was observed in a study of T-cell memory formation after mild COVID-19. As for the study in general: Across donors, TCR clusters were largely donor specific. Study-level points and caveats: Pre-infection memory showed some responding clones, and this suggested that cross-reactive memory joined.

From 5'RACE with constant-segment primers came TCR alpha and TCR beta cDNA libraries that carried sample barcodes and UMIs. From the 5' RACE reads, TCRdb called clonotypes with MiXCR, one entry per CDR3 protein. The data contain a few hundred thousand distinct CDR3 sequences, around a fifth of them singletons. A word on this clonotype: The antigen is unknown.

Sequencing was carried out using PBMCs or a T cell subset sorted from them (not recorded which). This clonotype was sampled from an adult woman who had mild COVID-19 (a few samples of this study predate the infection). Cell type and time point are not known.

In DNA form, the CDR3 reads TGTGCCAGCAGCAAATACAGGGGGCGGGACTATGGCTACACCTTC. This codes for CASSKYRGRDYGYTF. The V gene is TRBV21-1, the J gene TRBJ1-2; TRBD1 reflects the table's D call only, with no check against the DNA. TRBV21-1 corresponds to a pseudogene. The CDR3 is 15 amino acids.